This TCR beta chain derives from a study of T cell responses to AZD1222 COVID-19 vaccine. Study observations and caveats: Clonal diversity may have been underestimated, and the donors were mostly white British, with more females than males. No repertoire was sampled before or during the peak T cell response, only after it.

As for this clone: No antigen is known for it.

V lost 2 bases to trimming and J lost 2 bases; unmatched junction nucleotides: 9. This CDR3 is built from 17 residues. Germline V gene sequence: CDR1 SGDLS, CDR2 YYNGEE. Some clones are missing from TCRdb's copy, which holds only in-frame ones; the method was immunoSEQ multiplex PCR. The top ten clones hold roughly 7.5% of a sample with tens of thousands of clones, 86% of them seen once. This sequence was found in an adult in good health. Sample: peripheral blood, taken on day 0 of AZD1222 vaccination. The chain employs TRBV9 and TRBJ2-5, with 10 bases identical to TRBD2. The CDR3 loop reads CASSVTPGTSAQETQYF. CDR3 bases: TGTGCCAGCAGCGTCACCCCCGGGACTAGCGCGCAAGAGACCCAGTACTTC.